Included here is one T cell receptor (beta chain) sequence, with context. The antigen remains undetermined. The CDR3 runs to 16 residues. The germline V gene has CDR1 SGHNT and CDR2 YYREEE (reference sequence). Trimming shortened V by 0 bases and J by 1 base, and 11 bases separated the two germline ends. Data came from immunoSEQ multiplex PCR; TCRdb stores just in-frame clones and leaves some out. Of roughly 3,800 clones in the sample, more than 50% are singletons; the top ten hold 20% to 25%. This sample was included in a study of CD4+ T cells in melanoma. Findings of the study overall: Diverse differentiation states were reported for melanoma neoantigen-specific CD4+ T cells. CD8+ T cell, macrophage and B cell function reportedly correlated with neoantigen-specific CD4+ T cells.

This rearrangement joins TRBV5-4 to TRBJ1-3; tentatively, D is TRBD1 (6 bases). The sequenced sample was cells from a culture (not recorded whether cultured in vitro). The TCR was taken from a human donor with melanoma. CDR3 sequence: CASSLAGASSGNTIYF. CDR3 DNA: TGTGCCAGCAGCTTGGCAGGGGCGTCATCTGGAAACACCATATATTTT.